The 9 T cell receptor beta chains listed next were all sequenced from one sample in a study of T-cell reconstitution after alpha-beta-depleted transplantation in children. Preparation of the TCRbeta library used unique molecular identifiers. TCRdb analysed the PCR reads with MiXCR anew, one entry per CDR3 protein. The repertoire consists of 250,000 to 300,000 distinct CDR3 sequences, with more than 9% occurring once and the leading ten covering over 9.5%. The specimen was PBMCs from the stem cell graft donor, collected from the stem cell graft. Receptor source: a human donor who donated a stem cell graft to a child with SCID.

This chain uses TRBV6-5 with TRBJ2-1; 11 bases match TRBD2. This CDR3 comprises 16 residues. After removal of 0 bases from V and 6 bases from J, the junction contained 4 bases not matched to a gene. Germline values: CDR1 MNHEY, CDR2 SVGAGI. The CDR3 region has the DNA TGTGCCAGCAGTTACTCAGGGACTAGCGGCGCCAATGAGCAGTTCTTC. Protein product: CASSYSGTSGANEQFF.

In its sample, this clonotype was seen a few times. The chain carries TRBV3-1 and TRBJ2-3; no definite D call. Trimming pared 2 bases from V and 2 bases from J, leaving 11 bases between. The CDR3 has 15 amino acids. Per germline, CDR1 LGHDT and CDR2 YNNKEL (reference sequence). The CDR3 region is CASSQYAGATDTQYF. The CDR3 coding sequence is TGTGCCAGCAGCCAATACGCAGGAGCCACAGATACGCAGTATTTT.

Points on this clonotype: The junction differs from germline at one of its ends, possibly a read error. This rearrangement joins TRBV5-4 to TRBJ2-1; D is undetermined. The CDR3 loop spans 14 amino acids. Germline loops: CDR1 SGHNT, CDR2 YYREEE (reference sequence). CDR3 sequence reads: CASSSRHPYTEQFF. The CDR3 DNA is TGTGCCAGCAGCTCCCGGCACCCCTACACTGAGCAGTTCTTC. The full variable domain, in which reference TRBV5-4 and TRBJ2-1 provide the parts outside the CDR3, is ETGVTQSPTHLIKTRGQQVTLRCSSQSGHNTVSWYQQALGQGPQFIFQYYREEENGRGNFPPRFSGLQFPNYSSELNVNALELDDSALYLCASSSRHPYTEQFFGPGTRLTVL.

There are a few counts of this clonotype. The J gene is TRBJ2-2, the V gene TRBV20-1; TRBD2 aligns across 9 bases. The CDR3 loop spans 14 amino acids. Germline V lookup: CDR1 DFQATT, CDR2 SNEGSKA (reference sequence). J lost 5 bases, V lost 5 bases, and 6 bases had no gene match. Written as DNA, the CDR3 is TGCAGTGCTCCCGCGGGGGGGGGAACCGGGGAGCTGTTTTTT. The encoded protein is CSAPAGGGTGELFF.

This clonotype has at least ten counts. This chain links TRBV20-1 with TRBJ2-3, with TRBD1 as a possible D gene (5 bases). Trimming shortened V by 1 base and J by 2 bases, and 13 bases separated the two germline ends. CDR1 is DFQATT, CDR2 SNEGSKA, per germline (reference sequence). The CDR3 is made up of 15 amino acids. Here the CDR3 reads CSARVQVLPTDTQYF. CDR3 coding DNA: TGCAGTGCTAGAGTACAGGTCTTACCCACAGATACGCAGTATTTT.

In this sample, this clonotype turned up a few times. CDR3 bases: TGCAGTGCTAGAACTAGCGGGGGGGCCACCGGGGAGCTGTTTTTT. Its translation: CSARTSGGATGELFF. The chain uses TRBV20-1 and TRBJ2-2; 13 bases align to TRBD2. The V gene end was trimmed by 2 bases and the J gene end by 4 bases; junction bases not matched to a gene: 1. The CDR3 runs 15 residues. Germline lookup yields CDR1 DFQATT and CDR2 SNEGSKA (reference sequence).

This clonotype was detected a few times. The V call is TRBV25-1, the J call TRBJ1-1; D gene uncertain. The CDR3 loop spans 15 amino acids. Germline V gene data show CDR1 as MGHDK and CDR2 as SYGVNS. V was cut by 6 bases and J by 4 bases, with 18 bases left in between. The CDR3 here is CASSRSGQQFTEAFF. The CDR3 DNA is TGTGCCAGCAGCAGGAGTGGGCAGCAGTTCACTGAAGCTTTCTTT.

The chain uses TRBV20-1 and TRBJ2-1, with TRBD2 matching 7 bases. V was clipped by 5 bases and J by 5 bases; unmatched bases: 12. Germline-derived CDR1 and CDR2 are DFQATT and SNEGSKA (reference sequence). The CDR3 contains 15 residues. Here the CDR3 DNA reads TGCAGTGCTCCTCTCGGGGGGACCCGGCACAATGAGCAGTTCTTC. Translated: CSAPLGGTRHNEQFF.

This clonotype came up many times. The chain employs TRBV27 and TRBJ2-2, with D unresolved. This CDR3 comprises 13 residues. Germline loops: CDR1 MNHEY, CDR2 SMNVEV (reference sequence). Trimming removed 2 bases from V and 6 bases from J, with 7 bases in between. Written as DNA, the CDR3 is TGTGCCAGCAGTTTAAATAAGGCCGGGGAGCTGTTTTTT. Residues: CASSLNKAGELFF.